Only a few counts were recorded for the clone carrying this T cell receptor (beta chain). What it recognizes is unknown. Profiling relied on immunoSEQ multiplex PCR, and the TCRdb table lists in-frame clones only, not all of them. The sample holds about 140,000 clones; 92% are singletons and the top ten take just over 3%. CDR3 size: 15 residues. CDR1 and CDR2 (germline): SGHRS, YFSETQ. After removal of 4 bases from V and 7 bases from J, the junction contained 6 bases not matched to a gene. The data originate from a study of T cell responses to AZD1222 COVID-19 vaccine. Study at large: Second-dose timings of about 4 or about 12 weeks were pooled. Whole-study findings and limits: Regions 160-218 and 743-854 dominated among vaccine-associated CD4 TCRs spanning spike. White British ancestry dominated among donors, who included more females, and clonal diversity was possibly underestimated.

This receptor was taken from an adult in good health. The input for sequencing was peripheral blood, taken on day 0 of AZD1222 vaccination. This chain joins TRBV5-1 and TRBJ1-6; TRBD1 matches 9 bases. The CDR3 coding sequence is TGCGCCAGCAGCGGCGGGACAGGGAGGAATTCACCCCTCCACTTT. It is translated as CASSGGTGRNSPLHF.